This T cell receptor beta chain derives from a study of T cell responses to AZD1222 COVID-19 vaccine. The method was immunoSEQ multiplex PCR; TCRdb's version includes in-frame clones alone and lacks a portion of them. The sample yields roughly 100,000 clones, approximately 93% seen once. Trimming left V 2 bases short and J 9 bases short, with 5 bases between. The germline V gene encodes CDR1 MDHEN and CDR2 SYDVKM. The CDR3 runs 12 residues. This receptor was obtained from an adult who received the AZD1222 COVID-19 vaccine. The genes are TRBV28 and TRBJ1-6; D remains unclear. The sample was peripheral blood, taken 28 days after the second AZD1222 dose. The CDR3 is CASSLTASPLHF. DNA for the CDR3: TGTGCCAGCAGTTTAACAGCTTCACCCCTCCACTTT.